The 23 T cell receptor beta chains below were found in one sample sequenced in a study of post-analysis software for immune sequencing data. Incorporated into the TCR beta cDNA libraries were unique molecular identifiers, which served to reduce PCR and sequencing biases. TCRdb re-derived calls from the PCR reads in MiXCR, one entry per CDR3 protein. Of around 440,000 distinct CDR3 sequences in the sample, roughly 46% were seen once. Whole-study results and caveats: Compared with controls, patients had more of about 5 TRBV segments, including TRBV5-6, TRBV5-1 and TRBV20-1.

These receptors lack a known antigen. Sequencing was performed on blood. The source of these receptors is a girl under 18 with multiple sclerosis.

Concerning this clonotype itself: At one end the junction does not follow the germline gene, possibly because of a read error. This chain joins TRBV20-1 and TRBJ2-4; D possibly corresponds to TRBD2 (5 bases). CDR3 length equals 12 residues. Looked up from germline, CDR1 is DFQATT and CDR2 is SNEGSKA (reference sequence). The DNA for the CDR3 is TGCAGGGCTAGTCGTGAGGGAAACATTCAGTACTTC. Translated: CRASREGNIQYF.

This clonotype was found once. The rearrangement links TRBV29-1 to TRBJ2-5, with D possibly being TRBD2 (6 bases). V lost 8 bases to trimming and J lost 5 bases, with 18 bases between them. This CDR3 comprises 13 residues. From germline, CDR1 is SQVTM and CDR2 ANQGSEA. DNA of the CDR3: TGCAGCTGGGACTCACCCTCTGGGGAGACCCAGTACTTC. It specifies CSWDSPSGETQYF.

The chain joins TRBV25-1 to TRBJ1-2; D gene ambiguous. The CDR3 extends over 14 amino acids. The germline CDR1 and CDR2 sequences are MGHDK and SYGVNS. The V end was cut by 5 bases, the J end by 5 bases, with 15 bases between. CDR3 in amino acids: CASSPIGPEYGYTF. As DNA, the CDR3 is TGTGCCAGCAGTCCAATCGGGCCGGAATATGGCTACACCTTC.

This clonotype turned up a few times. A read error may account for a junction end that differs from germline. J is TRBJ2-7 and V is TRBV5-6, with TRBD1 as a possible D gene (5 bases). The CDR3 sequence is 14 residues long. Germline V gene sequence: CDR1 SGHDT, CDR2 YYEEEE. The CDR3 DNA sequence: TGTGGCAGCAGCTTTTTAGGGGCCCCGTACGAGCAGTACTTC. Translation gives CGSSFLGAPYEQYF.

This clonotype showed up just a few times. The chain links TRBV28 to TRBJ2-7; possible D gene TRBD1, 5 bases. V gave up 1 base and J gave up 6 bases, with 13 bases separating them. The CDR3 extends over 14 amino acids. Germline loops: CDR1 MDHEN, CDR2 SYDVKM. CDR3 in DNA: TGTGCCAGCAGTTTATTTGACAGAGCTTCCGAGCAGTACTTC. Its protein product is CASSLFDRASEQYF.

This clonotype was observed many times. The V call is TRBV29-1, the J call TRBJ2-5, with a tentative D call TRBD2 (5 bases). Germline CDR1 and CDR2: SQVTM and ANQGSEA. This CDR3 is 12 amino acids long. Trimming pared 7 bases from V and 3 bases from J, leaving 12 bases between. DNA for the CDR3: TGCAGCGCACGAGGGTCGGAAGAGACCCAGTACTTC. It encodes CSARGSEETQYF.

There are a few counts of this clonotype. This rearrangement joins TRBV20-1 to TRBJ2-3, with TRBD2 matching 9 bases. The CDR3 has 17 amino acids. V shed 1 base, J shed 0 bases, and the junction held 8 bases outside the gene matches. CDR1 is DFQATT, CDR2 SNEGSKA, per germline (reference sequence). Written as DNA, the CDR3 is TGCAGTGCTAGAGGTCTACCGACTAGCGGAAGCACAGATACGCAGTATTTT. Its translation: CSARGLPTSGSTDTQYF.

The chain employs TRBV20-1 and TRBJ2-3, with unresolved D. Germline V lookup: CDR1 DFQATT, CDR2 SNEGSKA (reference sequence). Trimming left V 1 base short and J 6 bases short, with 17 bases between. The CDR3 spans 15 residues. CDR3 in amino acids: CSARGPSTQQDTQYF. CDR3 nucleotides: TGCAGTGCTAGAGGACCCAGCACCCAACAGGATACGCAGTATTTT.

This chain uses TRBV7-3 with TRBJ2-1; weak D call: TRBD2 (6 bases). This CDR3 has 16 amino acids. V lost 5 bases to trimming and J lost 9 bases, with 23 bases between them. Germline V gene data show CDR1 as SGHTA and CDR2 as FQGTGA. DNA for the CDR3: TGTGCCAGCAGCCCCCGACTAGGGGAGGTTCCTACTGAGCAGTTCTTC. Protein product: CASSPRLGEVPTEQFF.

The chain joins TRBV20-1 to TRBJ1-5; no reliable D call. CDR3 length equals 17 residues. Trimming shortened V by 1 base and J by 4 bases, and 20 bases separated the two germline ends. CDR1 is DFQATT and CDR2 is SNEGSKA in the germline V gene (reference sequence). CDR3 in amino acids: CSARGLAFAERNQPQHF. CDR3 bases: TGCAGTGCTAGAGGGTTGGCTTTTGCTGAAAGAAATCAGCCCCAGCATTTT.

This clonotype has only one observation. The CDR3 region has the DNA TGTGCCAGCGCCCGGGACAGGGGTAATTCACCCCTCCACTTT. Translating it yields CASARDRGNSPLHF. The chain links TRBV18 to TRBJ1-6; TRBD1 matches at 10 bases. CDR3 length: 14 residues. The germline V gene has CDR1 KGHSH and CDR2 LQKENI. The V segment lost 8 bases and the J segment 6 bases; nucleotides outside the gene matches: 4.

The chain uses TRBV7-6 and TRBJ2-4, with 7 bases lining up with TRBD1. This CDR3 is 17 amino acids long. Germline CDR1 SGHVS, CDR2 FNYEAQ. J gave up 13 bases and V 5 bases, and 23 bases lay outside the gene matches. In DNA form, the CDR3 reads TGTGCCAGCAGCATCGGGACAGCAACTGCCCTCTCCTACGTGCAGTACTTC. This codes for CASSIGTATALSYVQYF.

This clonotype was counted a few times. The chain links TRBV19 to TRBJ1-6, with 9 bases matching TRBD1. CDR1 and CDR2 from the germline V gene are LNHDA and SQIVND (reference sequence). This CDR3 region has 15 residues. The junction had 5 bases not matched to a gene; V was cut back by 3 bases and J by 8 bases. CDR3 loop: CASSINRGLDSPLHF. DNA of the CDR3: TGTGCCAGTAGTATTAACAGGGGGCTTGATTCACCCCTCCACTTT. Drawing the rest from reference TRBV19 and TRBJ1-6, the complete variable domain is DGGITQSPKYLFRKEGQNVTLSCEQNLNHDAMYWYRQDPGQGLRLIYYSQIVNDFQKGDIAEGYSVSREKKESFPLTVTSAQKNPTAFYLCASSINRGLDSPLHFGNGTRLTVT.

This clonotype showed up many times. The genes are TRBV29-1 and TRBJ2-7, with TRBD2 matching over 8 bases. J gave up 6 bases and V 1 base, and 5 bases lay outside the gene matches. Per the germline V gene, CDR1 is SQVTM and CDR2 is ANQGSEA. CDR3 length: 13 amino acids. CDR3 sequence reads: CSVEGAGVSEQYF. The CDR3 nucleotides are TGCAGCGTTGAAGGAGCGGGAGTATCCGAGCAGTACTTC.

The chain uses TRBV7-2 and TRBJ2-3; TRBD2 aligns across 7 bases. The germline gives CDR1 SGHTA, CDR2 FQGNSA. The CDR3 length is 16 residues. The J segment lost 3 bases and the V segment lost 3 bases, leaving 9 bases of the junction unmatched. The CDR3 coding sequence is TGTGCCAGCAGCTTTGTGACTAGCCTGATGACAGATACGCAGTATTTT. Amino acids: CASSFVTSLMTDTQYF. Using reference TRBV7-2 and TRBJ2-3 for the parts outside the CDR3, the full variable domain is GAGVSQSPSNKVTEKGKDVELRCDPISGHTALYWYRQSLGQGLEFLIYFQGNSAPDKSGLPSDRFSAERTGGSVSTLTIQRTQQEDSAVYLCASSFVTSLMTDTQYFGPGTRLTVL.

The chain is built from TRBV7-9 and TRBJ2-3; 7 bases fit TRBD2. The CDR3 spans 15 residues. V lost 8 bases, J lost 4 bases, and 12 bases stayed unmatched. Germline-derived CDR1 and CDR2 are SEHNR and FQNEAQ (reference sequence). This CDR3 is CASRPGAGIPDTQYF. CDR3 sequence (DNA): TGTGCCAGCCGACCAGGAGCGGGGATCCCAGATACGCAGTATTTT.

This clonotype was observed a handful of times. This chain uses TRBV12-3 or TRBV12-4 with TRBJ2-1; D possibly corresponds to TRBD2 (6 bases). This CDR3 has 12 amino acids. Trimming cost V 6 bases and J 9 bases, with 12 bases left between them. The CDR3 here is CASRASDGEQFF. Here the CDR3 DNA reads TGTGCCAGCAGGGCTAGCGATGGTGAGCAGTTCTTC.

This clonotype came up a few times. J is TRBJ2-3 and V is TRBV5-1; unclear D gene. V lost 5 bases to trimming and J lost 7 bases, with 8 bases between them. The length of the CDR3 is 11 residues. CDR1 SGHRS and CDR2 YFSETQ come from the germline V gene. CDR3 sequence: CASSSPYTQYF. In DNA form, the CDR3 reads TGCGCCAGCAGTTCCCCGTATACGCAGTATTTT. Together with reference TRBV5-1 and TRBJ2-3, the CDR3 gives the full variable domain: KAGVTQTPRYLIKTRGQQVTLSCSPISGHRSVSWYQQTPGQGLQFLFEYFSETQRNKGNFPGRFSGRQFSNSRSEMNVSTLELGDSALYLCASSSPYTQYFGPGTRLTVL.

The genes are TRBV30 and TRBJ2-1, with D perhaps matching TRBD1 or TRBD2 (6 bases each). The CDR3 runs to 13 residues. Trimming stripped 3 bases from V and 6 bases from J, with 12 bases between. CDR1 and CDR2 (germline): GTSNPN, SVGIG (reference sequence). DNA of the CDR3: TGTGCCTGGAGCAGGACAGCGGGCAATGAGCAGTTCTTC. Amino acids: CAWSRTAGNEQFF.

The chain uses TRBV7-2 and TRBJ2-5, with 8 bases matching TRBD1. V was pared by 4 bases and J by 7 bases, with 8 bases of the junction left unmatched. The CDR3 totals 14 residues. Germline lookup yields CDR1 SGHTA and CDR2 FQGNSA. The CDR3: CASSSSGGIGTQYF. DNA for the CDR3: TGTGCCAGCAGCTCCTCAGGGGGCATAGGGACCCAGTACTTC.

This clonotype was counted between two and nine times. The CDR3 region is CASSQDRLAAYNEQFF. The CDR3 region has the DNA TGTGCCAGCAGCCAAGATCGGCTAGCGGCTTACAATGAGCAGTTCTTC. The chain couples TRBV3-1 to TRBJ2-1; TRBD2 aligns across 7 bases. This CDR3 contains 16 residues. Germline CDR1 and CDR2: LGHDT and YNNKEL (reference sequence). V lost 0 bases, J lost 4 bases, and 6 bases stayed unmatched.

The J gene is TRBJ2-5, the V gene TRBV4-1; D possibly corresponds to TRBD2 (6 bases). Deletions cut 0 bases from V and 2 bases from J, with 10 bases between. CDR1 is MGHRA and CDR2 is YSYEKL in the germline V gene. The CDR3 spans 15 residues. The CDR3 here is CASSQEVRGQETQYF. The CDR3, as DNA: TGCGCCAGCAGCCAAGAGGTCCGGGGGCAAGAGACCCAGTACTTC.

In its sample, this clonotype was seen a few times. The chain couples TRBV28 to TRBJ2-7, with 8 bases identical to TRBD1. Germline V gene data show CDR1 as MDHEN and CDR2 as SYDVKM. The trim removed 6 bases at V and 0 bases at J, leaving 7 bases unmatched. CDR3 length: 15 residues. For the CDR3, the DNA is TGTGCCAGCAGCCTCCCCAGGGGGCACTCCTACGAGCAGTACTTC. This codes for CASSLPRGHSYEQYF.